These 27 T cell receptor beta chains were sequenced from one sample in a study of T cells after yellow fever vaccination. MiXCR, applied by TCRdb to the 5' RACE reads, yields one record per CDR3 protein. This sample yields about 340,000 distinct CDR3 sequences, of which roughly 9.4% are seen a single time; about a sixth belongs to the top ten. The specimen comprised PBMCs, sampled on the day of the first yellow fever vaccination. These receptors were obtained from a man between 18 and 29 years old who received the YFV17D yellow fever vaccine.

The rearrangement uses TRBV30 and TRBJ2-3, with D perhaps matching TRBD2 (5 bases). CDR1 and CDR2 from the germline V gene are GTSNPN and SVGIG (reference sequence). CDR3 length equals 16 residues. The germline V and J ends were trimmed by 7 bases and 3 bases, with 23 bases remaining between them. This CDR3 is CAFTTVPSRRTDTQYF. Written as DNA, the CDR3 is TGTGCCTTCACTACGGTACCGTCAAGGAGGACAGATACGCAGTATTTT.

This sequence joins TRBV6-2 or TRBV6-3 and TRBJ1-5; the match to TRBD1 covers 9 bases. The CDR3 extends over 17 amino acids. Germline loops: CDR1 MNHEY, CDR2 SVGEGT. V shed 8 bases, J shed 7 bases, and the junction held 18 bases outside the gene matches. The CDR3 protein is CASCPGQGRSRIQPQHF. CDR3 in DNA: TGTGCCAGCTGTCCAGGACAGGGGCGGTCAAGAATACAGCCCCAGCATTTT.

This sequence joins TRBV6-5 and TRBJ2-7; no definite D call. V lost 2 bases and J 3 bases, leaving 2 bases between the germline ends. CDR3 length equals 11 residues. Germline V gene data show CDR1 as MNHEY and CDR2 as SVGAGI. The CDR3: CASSYNYEQYV. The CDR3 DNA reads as TGTGCCAGCAGTTACAACTACGAGCAGTACGTC.

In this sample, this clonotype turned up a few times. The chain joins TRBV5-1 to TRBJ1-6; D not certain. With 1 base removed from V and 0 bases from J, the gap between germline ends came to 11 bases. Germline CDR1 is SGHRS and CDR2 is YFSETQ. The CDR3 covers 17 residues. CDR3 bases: TGCGCCAGCAGCTTGTTGCCGGCAAGCTCCTATAATTCACCCCTCCACTTT. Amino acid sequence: CASSLLPASSYNSPLHF.

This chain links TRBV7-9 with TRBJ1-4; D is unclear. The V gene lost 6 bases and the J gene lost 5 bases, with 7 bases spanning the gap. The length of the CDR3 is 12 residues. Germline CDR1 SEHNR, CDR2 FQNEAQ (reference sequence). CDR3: CASRQENEKLFF. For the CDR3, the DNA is TGTGCCAGCAGACAAGAGAATGAAAAACTGTTTTTT.

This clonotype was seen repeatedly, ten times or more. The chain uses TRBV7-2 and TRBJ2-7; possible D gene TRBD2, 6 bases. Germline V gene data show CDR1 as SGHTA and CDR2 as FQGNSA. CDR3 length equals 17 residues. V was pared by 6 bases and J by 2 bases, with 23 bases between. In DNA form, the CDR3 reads TGTGCCAGCAGTTTGTCCGGAACGGGGGTTTACCCCTACGAGCAGTACTTC. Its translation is CASSLSGTGVYPYEQYF.

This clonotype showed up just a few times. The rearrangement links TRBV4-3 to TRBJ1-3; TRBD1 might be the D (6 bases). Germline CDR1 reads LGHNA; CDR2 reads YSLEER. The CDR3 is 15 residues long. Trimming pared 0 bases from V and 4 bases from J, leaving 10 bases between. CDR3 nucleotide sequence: TGCGCCAGCAGCCAAGATTTTACAGGGGGAAACACCATATATTTT. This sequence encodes CASSQDFTGGNTIYF.

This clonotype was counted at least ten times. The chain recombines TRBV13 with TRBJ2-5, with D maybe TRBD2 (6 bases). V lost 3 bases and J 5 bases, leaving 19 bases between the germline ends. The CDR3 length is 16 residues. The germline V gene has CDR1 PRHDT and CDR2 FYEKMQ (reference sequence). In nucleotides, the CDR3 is TGTGCCAGCAGCTTTCCTCCACAGCGGGTGCCGGAGACCCAGTACTTC. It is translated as CASSFPPQRVPETQYF.

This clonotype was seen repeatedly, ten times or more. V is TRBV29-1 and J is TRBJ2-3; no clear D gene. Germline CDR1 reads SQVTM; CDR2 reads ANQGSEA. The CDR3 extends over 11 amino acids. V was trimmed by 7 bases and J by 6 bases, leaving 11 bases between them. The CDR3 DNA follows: TGCAGCGGTCTAGTCGTGGATACGCAGTATTTT. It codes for CSGLVVDTQYF.

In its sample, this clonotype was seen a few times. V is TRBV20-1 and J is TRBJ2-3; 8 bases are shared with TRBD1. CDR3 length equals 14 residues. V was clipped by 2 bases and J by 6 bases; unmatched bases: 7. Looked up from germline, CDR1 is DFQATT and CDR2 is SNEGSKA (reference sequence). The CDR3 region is CSARNRQGSDTQYF. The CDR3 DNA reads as TGCAGTGCTAGAAACAGACAGGGGTCGGATACGCAGTATTTT.

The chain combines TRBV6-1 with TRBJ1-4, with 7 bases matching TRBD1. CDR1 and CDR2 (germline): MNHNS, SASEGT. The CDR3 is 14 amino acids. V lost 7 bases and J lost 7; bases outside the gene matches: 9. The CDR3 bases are TGTGCCAGCAATACAAGGGGGCATCCTGAAAAACTGTTTTTT. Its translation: CASNTRGHPEKLFF.

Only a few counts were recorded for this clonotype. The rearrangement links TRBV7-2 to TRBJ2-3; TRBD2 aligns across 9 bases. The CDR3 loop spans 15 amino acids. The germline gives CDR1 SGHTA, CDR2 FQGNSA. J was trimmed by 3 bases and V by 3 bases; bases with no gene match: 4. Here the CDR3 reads CASSFSGGRTDTQYF. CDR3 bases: TGTGCCAGCAGCTTTAGCGGGGGCCGGACAGATACGCAGTATTTT.

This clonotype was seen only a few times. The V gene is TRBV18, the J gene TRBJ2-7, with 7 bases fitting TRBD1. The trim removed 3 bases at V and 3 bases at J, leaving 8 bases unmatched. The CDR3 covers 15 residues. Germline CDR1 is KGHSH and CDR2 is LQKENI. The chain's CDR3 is CASSPTPQGDYEQYV. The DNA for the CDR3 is TGTGCCAGCTCACCCACCCCCCAGGGGGACTACGAGCAGTACGTC.

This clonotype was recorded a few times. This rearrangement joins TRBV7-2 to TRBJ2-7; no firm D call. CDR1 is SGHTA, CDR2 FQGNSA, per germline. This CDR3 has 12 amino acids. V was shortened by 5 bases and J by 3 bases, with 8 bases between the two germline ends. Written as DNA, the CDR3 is TGTGCCAGCAGCCCTGAGCGCTACGAGCAGTACTTC. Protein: CASSPERYEQYF.

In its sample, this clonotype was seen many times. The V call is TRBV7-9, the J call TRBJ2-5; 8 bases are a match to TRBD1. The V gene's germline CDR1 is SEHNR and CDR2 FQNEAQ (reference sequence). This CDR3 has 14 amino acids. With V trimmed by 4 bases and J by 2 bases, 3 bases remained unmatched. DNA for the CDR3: TGTGCCAGCAGCTCCAGGGGGCGGCAAGAGACCCAGTACTTC. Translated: CASSSRGRQETQYF.

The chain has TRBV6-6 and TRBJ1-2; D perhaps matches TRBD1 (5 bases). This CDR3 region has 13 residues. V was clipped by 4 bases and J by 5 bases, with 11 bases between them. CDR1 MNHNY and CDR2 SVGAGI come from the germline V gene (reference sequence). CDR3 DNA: TGTGCCAGCAGTTCAAGTACAGGTTATGGCTACACCTTC. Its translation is CASSSSTGYGYTF.

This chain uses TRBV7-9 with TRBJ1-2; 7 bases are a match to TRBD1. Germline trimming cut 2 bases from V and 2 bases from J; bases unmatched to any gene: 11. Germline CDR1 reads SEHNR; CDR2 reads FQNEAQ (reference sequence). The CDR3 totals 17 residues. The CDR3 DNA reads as TGTGCCAGCAGCTTATCTGTGACAGGGCCCTGGAACTATGGCTACACCTTC. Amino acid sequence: CASSLSVTGPWNYGYTF.

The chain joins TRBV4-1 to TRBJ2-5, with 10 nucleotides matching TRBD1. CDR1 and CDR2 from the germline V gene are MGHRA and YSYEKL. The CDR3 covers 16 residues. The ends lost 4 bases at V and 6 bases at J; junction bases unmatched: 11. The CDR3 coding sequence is TGCGCCAGCAGCCGATCTCCGAGGACAGGGGGAAAGACCCAGTACTTC. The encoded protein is CASSRSPRTGGKTQYF.

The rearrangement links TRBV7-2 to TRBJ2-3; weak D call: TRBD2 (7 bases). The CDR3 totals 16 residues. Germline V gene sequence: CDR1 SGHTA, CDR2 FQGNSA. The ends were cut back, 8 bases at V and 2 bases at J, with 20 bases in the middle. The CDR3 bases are TGTGCCAGCTCTCTCGTGGGGGGGCACCTCACAGATACGCAGTATTTT. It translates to CASSLVGGHLTDTQYF.

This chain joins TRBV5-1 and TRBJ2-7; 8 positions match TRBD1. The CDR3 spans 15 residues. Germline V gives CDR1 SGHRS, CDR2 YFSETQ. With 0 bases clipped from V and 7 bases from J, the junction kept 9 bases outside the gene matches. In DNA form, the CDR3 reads TGCGCCAGCAGCTTGGCCGGGGGACAGGTCGGGGAGCAGTACGTC. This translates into CASSLAGGQVGEQYV.

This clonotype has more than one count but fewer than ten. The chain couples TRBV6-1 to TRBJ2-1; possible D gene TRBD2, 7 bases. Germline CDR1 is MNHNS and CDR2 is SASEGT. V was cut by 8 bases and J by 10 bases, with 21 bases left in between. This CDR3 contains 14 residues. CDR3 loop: CASVPGGAQWEQFF. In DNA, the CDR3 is TGTGCCAGCGTCCCGGGGGGCGCTCAATGGGAGCAGTTCTTC.

The chain's CDR3 is CASSLEDIGGYTF. In nucleotides, the CDR3 is TGCGCCAGCAGCTTGGAAGATATCGGGGGCTACACCTTC. The chain employs TRBV5-1 and TRBJ1-2, with no clear D. V was shortened by 0 bases and J by 8 bases, with 11 bases between the two germline ends. CDR1 SGHRS and CDR2 YFSETQ come from the germline V gene. The CDR3 has 13 residues.

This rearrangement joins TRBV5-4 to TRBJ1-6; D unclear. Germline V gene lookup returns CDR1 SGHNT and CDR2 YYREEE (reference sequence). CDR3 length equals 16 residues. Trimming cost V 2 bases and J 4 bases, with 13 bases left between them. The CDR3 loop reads CASSFTDRKYNSPLHF. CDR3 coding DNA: TGTGCCAGCAGCTTCACTGACCGCAAGTATAATTCACCCCTCCACTTT.

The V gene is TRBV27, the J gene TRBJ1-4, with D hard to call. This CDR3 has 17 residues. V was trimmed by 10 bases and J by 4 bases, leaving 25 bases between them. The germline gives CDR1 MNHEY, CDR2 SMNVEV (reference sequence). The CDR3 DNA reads TGTGCCAACCTTAATTCGAGGGCGGGTAGGGATAATGAAAAACTGTTTTTT. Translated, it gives CANLNSRAGRDNEKLFF. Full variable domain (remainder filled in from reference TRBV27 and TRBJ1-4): EAQVTQNPRYLITVTGKKLTVTCSQNMNHEYMSWYRQDPGLGLRQIYYSMNVEVTDKGDVPEGYKVSRKEKRNFPLILESPSPNQTSLYFCANLNSRAGRDNEKLFFGSGTQLSVL.

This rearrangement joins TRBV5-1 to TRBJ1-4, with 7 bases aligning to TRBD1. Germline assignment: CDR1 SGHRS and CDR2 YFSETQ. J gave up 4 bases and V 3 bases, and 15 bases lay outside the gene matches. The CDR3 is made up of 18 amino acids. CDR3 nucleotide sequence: TGCGCCAGCAGCTCGGCCCCGACAGGGAGGGGATATAATGAAAAACTGTTTTTT. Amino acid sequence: CASSSAPTGRGYNEKLFF.

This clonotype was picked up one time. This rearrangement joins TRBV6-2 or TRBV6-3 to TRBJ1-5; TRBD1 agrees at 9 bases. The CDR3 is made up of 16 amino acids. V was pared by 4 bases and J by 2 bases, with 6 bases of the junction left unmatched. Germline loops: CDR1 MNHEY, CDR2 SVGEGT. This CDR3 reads CASSWGTGSRNQPQHF. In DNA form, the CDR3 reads TGTGCCAGCAGTTGGGGGACAGGGTCGCGCAATCAGCCCCAGCATTTT.

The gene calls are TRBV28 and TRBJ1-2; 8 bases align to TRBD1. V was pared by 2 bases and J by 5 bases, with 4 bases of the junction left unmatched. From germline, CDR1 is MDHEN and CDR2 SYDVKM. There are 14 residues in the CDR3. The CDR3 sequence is CASSLQTGVYGYTF. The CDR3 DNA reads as TGTGCCAGCAGTTTACAGACAGGGGTATATGGCTACACCTTC.